The clone carrying this TCR beta chain was counted a single time. This CDR3 is built from 15 residues. Germline V gene lookup returns CDR1 LGHNA and CDR2 YNFKEQ. J gave up 6 bases and V 2 bases, and 5 bases lay outside the gene matches. Libraries were prepared by immunoSEQ multiplex PCR; TCRdb keeps only in-frame clonotypes and omits some of them. In the table there are 2,500,000 or so clones, 85% to 95% of which are singletons. These data belong to a study of shared clonotypes between healthy human individuals. The rearrangement links TRBV4-2 to TRBJ2-1, with 9 bases that match TRBD2. The specimen sequenced was naive CD4+ T cells from PBMCs. As for subset: CD45RA+ positively selected. The sequence was obtained from a man younger than 35 in good health. Some clones in this sample may be carry-over from other donors' samples. The CDR3 loop is CASSQPSGETNEQFF. Written as DNA, the CDR3 is TGTGCCAGCAGCCAACCTAGCGGGGAGACCAATGAGCAGTTCTTC.